This T cell receptor beta chain was documented in a study of blood T cell repertoires in COVID-19. Study in general: Samples representing acute and convalescent COVID-19 were sourced from the United States, Italy and Spain. PBMCs, B-cell-depleted T cells, or T cells provided the cDNA or gDNA that made up the material.

The CDR3 is 16 amino acids. Germline V gene lookup returns CDR1 SGHRS and CDR2 YFSETQ. Trimming removed 4 bases at V and 7 bases at J, with 18 bases between. This clone occurred a few times. Per the original methods: By means of reference gene primer amplification, nucleated cell counts were estimated. Clones were sequenced by immunoSEQ multiplex PCR, and TCRdb holds only the in-frame ones, with some missing. Clone size and V and J calls were adopted from that table, with D and trimming inferred from the DNA. This table has 98,000 or so clones, 65% to 80% appearing once. The gene calls are TRBV5-1 and TRBJ1-6, with a tentative D call TRBD1 (5 bases). The TCR was taken from a woman aged 40-49 years with acute or convalescent COVID-19. Sequenced material: peripheral blood. The CDR3 DNA follows: TGCGCCAGCAGCCCCATGGCCGGGGGAACGAATTCACCCCTCCACTTT. Protein product: CASSPMAGGTNSPLHF.